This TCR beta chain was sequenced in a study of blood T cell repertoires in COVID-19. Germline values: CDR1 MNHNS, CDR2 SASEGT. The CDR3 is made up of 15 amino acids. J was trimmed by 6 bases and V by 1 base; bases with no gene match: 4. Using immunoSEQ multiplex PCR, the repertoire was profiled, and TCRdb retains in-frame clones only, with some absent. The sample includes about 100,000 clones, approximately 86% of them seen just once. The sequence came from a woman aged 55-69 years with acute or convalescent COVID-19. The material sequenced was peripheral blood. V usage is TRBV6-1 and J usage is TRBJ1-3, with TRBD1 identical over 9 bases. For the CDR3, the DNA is TGTGCCAGCAGTGAAGTGGGGACAGGGACAAACACCATATATTTT. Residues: CASSEVGTGTNTIYF.